This TCR beta chain was sequenced in a study of response to subunit inactivated influenza vaccine. General study results and limits: It was the authors' suggestion that each seasonal influenza vaccination recruits few new T cells.

Concerning this clonotype itself: Antigen specificity is unknown.

TCRdb called the RT-PCR reads again in MiXCR, with one record for every CDR3 protein. Of 700,000 to 900,000 distinct CDR3 sequences listed, 21% are singletons. The CDR3 covers 13 residues. Germline V gene data show CDR1 as SGHAT and CDR2 as FQNNGV. Trimming cost V 1 base and J 6 bases, with 8 bases left between them. The chain carries TRBV11-2 and TRBJ2-3; D is undetermined. The receptor was isolated from a man aged 50 to 60 who received an inactivated influenza vaccine. The source material was PBMCs from blood, sampled roughly 5 days after vaccination. The CDR3 loop is CASSLGDFDTQYF. The DNA of the CDR3 is TGTGCCAGCAGCTTAGGGGATTTCGATACGCAGTATTTT.